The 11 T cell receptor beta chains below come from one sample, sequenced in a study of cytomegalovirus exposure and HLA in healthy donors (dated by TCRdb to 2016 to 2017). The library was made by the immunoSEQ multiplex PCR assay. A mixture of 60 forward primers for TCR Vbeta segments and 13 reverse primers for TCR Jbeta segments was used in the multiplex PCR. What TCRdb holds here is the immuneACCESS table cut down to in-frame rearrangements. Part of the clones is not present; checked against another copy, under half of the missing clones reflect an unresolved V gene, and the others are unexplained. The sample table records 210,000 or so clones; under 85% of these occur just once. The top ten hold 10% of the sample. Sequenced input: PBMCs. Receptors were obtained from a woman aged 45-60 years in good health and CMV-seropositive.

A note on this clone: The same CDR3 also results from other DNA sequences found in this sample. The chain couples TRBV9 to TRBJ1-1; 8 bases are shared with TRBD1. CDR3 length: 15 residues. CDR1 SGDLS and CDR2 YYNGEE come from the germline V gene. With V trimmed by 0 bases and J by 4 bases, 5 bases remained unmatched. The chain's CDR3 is CASSVVGTGGTEAFF. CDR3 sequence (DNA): TGTGCCAGCAGCGTAGTCGGGACAGGAGGCACTGAAGCTTTCTTT.

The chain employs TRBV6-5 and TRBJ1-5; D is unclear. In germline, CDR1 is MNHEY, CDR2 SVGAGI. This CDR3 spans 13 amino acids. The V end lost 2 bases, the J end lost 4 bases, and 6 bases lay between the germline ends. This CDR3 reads CASSYRENQPQHF. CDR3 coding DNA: TGTGCCAGCAGTTACCGGGAGAATCAGCCCCAGCATTTT.

This chain's CDR3 is CASSMNSDSAGNTIYF. The CDR3 region has the DNA TGTGCCAGTAGTATGAATTCAGACTCGGCGGGAAACACCATATATTTT. This sequence joins TRBV19 and TRBJ1-3; D unclear. The length of the CDR3 is 16 residues. CDR1 is LNHDA, CDR2 SQIVND, per germline (reference sequence). The V end lost 3 bases, the J end lost 4 bases, and 16 bases lay between the germline ends.

The CDR3 here is CASTGQSNQPQHF. CDR3 DNA: TGTGCCAGCACTGGCCAAAGCAATCAGCCCCAGCATTTT. This rearrangement joins TRBV6-6 to TRBJ1-5; D remains ambiguous. The CDR3 sequence is 13 residues long. The V gene lost 7 bases and the J gene lost 1 base, with 8 bases spanning the gap. Germline V lookup: CDR1 MNHNY, CDR2 SVGAGI (reference sequence).

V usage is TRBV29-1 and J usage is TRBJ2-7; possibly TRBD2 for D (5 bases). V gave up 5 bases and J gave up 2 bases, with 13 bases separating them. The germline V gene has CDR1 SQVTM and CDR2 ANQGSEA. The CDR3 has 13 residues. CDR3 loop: CSVRGEFTYEQYF. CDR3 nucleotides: TGCAGCGTTCGGGGTGAGTTCACCTACGAGCAGTACTTC.

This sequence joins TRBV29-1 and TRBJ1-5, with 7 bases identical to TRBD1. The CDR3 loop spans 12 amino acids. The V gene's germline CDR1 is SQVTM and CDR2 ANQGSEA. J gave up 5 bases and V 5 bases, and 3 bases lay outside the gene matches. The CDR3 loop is CSVSTGDQPQHF. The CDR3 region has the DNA TGCAGCGTTAGTACAGGGGATCAGCCCCAGCATTTT. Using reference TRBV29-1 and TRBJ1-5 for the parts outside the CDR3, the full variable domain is SAVISQKPSRDICQRGTSLTIQCQVDSQVTMMFWYRQQPGQSLTLIATANQGSEATYESGFVIDKFPISRPNLTFSTLTVSNMSPEDSSIYLCSVSTGDQPQHFGDGTRLSIL.

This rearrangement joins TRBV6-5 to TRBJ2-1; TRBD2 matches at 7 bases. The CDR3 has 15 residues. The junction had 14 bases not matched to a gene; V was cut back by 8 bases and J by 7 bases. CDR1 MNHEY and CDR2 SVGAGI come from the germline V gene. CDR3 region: CASRRDYEGTNEQFF. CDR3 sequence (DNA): TGTGCCAGCCGAAGGGACTATGAGGGGACGAATGAGCAGTTCTTC.

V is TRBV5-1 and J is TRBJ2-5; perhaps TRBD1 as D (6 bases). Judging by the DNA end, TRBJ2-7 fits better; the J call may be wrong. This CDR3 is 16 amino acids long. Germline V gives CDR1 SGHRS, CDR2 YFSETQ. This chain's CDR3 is CASSSGQTLDSYEQYF. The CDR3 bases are TGCGCCAGCAGCTCCGGACAGACCCTTGACTCCTACGAGCAGTACTTC.

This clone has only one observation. The CDR3 here is CASSLDGRANTEAFF. DNA of the CDR3: TGCGCCAGCAGCTTGGACGGCAGGGCGAACACTGAAGCTTTCTTT. The chain is built from TRBV5-1 and TRBJ1-1; weak D call: TRBD1 (5 bases). The CDR3 length is 15 residues. The V end was cut by 0 bases, the J end by 1 base, with 10 bases between. Germline assignment: CDR1 SGHRS and CDR2 YFSETQ. Complete variable domain (other parts from reference TRBV5-1 and TRBJ1-1): KAGVTQTPRYLIKTRGQQVTLSCSPISGHRSVSWYQQTPGQGLQFLFEYFSETQRNKGNFPGRFSGRQFSNSRSEMNVSTLELGDSALYLCASSLDGRANTEAFFGQGTRLTVV.

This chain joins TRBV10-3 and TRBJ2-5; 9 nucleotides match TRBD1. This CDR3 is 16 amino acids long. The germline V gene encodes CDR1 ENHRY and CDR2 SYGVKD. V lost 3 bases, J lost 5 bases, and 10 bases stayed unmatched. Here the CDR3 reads CAISDPMTGGGETQYF. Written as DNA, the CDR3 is TGTGCCATCAGTGACCCTATGACAGGGGGTGGGGAGACCCAGTACTTC.

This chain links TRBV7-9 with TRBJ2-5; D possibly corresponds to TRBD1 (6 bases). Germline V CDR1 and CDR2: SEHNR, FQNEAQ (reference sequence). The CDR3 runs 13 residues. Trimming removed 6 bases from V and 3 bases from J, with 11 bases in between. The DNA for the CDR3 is TGTGCCAGCAGACGGACAGTAAAAGAGACCCAGTACTTC. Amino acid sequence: CASRRTVKETQYF.